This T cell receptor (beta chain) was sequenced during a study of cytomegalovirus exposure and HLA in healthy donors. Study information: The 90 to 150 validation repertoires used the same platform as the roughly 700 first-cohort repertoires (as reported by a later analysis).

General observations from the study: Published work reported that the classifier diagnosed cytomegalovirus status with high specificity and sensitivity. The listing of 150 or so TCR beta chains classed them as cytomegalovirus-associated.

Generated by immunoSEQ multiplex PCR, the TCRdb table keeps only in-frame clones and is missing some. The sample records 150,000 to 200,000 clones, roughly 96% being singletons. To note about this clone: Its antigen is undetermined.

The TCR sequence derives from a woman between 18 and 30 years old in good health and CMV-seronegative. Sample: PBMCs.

The CDR3 protein is CASSDTQEAIYGYTF. CDR3 sequence (DNA): TGTGCCAGCAGCGACACACAGGAAGCGATCTATGGCTACACCTTC. The chain joins TRBV25-1 to TRBJ1-2; a possible D gene is TRBD1 (5 bases). V was shortened by 6 bases and J by 4 bases, with 18 bases between the two germline ends. Germline CDR1 is MGHDK and CDR2 is SYGVNS. This CDR3 comprises 15 residues.